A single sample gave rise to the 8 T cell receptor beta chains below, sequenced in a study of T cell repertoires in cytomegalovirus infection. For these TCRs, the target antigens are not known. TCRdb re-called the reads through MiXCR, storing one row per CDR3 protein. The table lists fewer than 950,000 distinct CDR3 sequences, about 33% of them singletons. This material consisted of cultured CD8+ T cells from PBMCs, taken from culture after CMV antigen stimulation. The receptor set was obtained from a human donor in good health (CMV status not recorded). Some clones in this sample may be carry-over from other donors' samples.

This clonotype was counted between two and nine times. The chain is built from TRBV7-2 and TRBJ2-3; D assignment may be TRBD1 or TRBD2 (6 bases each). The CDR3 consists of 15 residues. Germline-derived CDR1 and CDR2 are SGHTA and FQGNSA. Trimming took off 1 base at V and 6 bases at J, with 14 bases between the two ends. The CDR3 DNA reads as TGTGCCAGCAGCTTAGGGGGGCGGGGACTGGATACGCAGTATTTT. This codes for CASSLGGRGLDTQYF.

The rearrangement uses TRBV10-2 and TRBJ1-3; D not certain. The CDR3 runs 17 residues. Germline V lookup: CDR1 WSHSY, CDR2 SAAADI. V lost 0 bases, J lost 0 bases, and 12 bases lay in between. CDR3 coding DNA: TGCGCCAGCAGTGAGTCGACTCTGGGTTTCTCTGGAAACACCATATATTTT. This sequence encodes CASSESTLGFSGNTIYF.

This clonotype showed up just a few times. The DNA for the CDR3 is TGTGCCAGCAGCCCCAAGGGGGCGGGTGAGCAGTTCTTC. Its protein is CASSPKGAGEQFF. V gene TRBV7-9 combines with J gene TRBJ2-1; 7 nucleotides line up with TRBD1. With 5 bases clipped from V and 9 bases from J, the junction kept 7 bases outside the gene matches. The CDR3 sequence is 13 residues long. Germline loops: CDR1 SEHNR, CDR2 FQNEAQ (reference sequence).

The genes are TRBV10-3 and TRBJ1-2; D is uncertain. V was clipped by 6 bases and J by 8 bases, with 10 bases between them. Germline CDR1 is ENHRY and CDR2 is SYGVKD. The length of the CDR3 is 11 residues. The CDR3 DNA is TGTGCCATCAGGACTCTAGACGGCTACACCTTC. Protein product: CAIRTLDGYTF.

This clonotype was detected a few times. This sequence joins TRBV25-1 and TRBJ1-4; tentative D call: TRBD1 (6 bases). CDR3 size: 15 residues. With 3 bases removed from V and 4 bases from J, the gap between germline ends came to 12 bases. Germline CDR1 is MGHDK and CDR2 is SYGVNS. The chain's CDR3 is CASSERDRSNEKLFF. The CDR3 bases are TGTGCCAGCAGTGAGCGAGACAGGAGTAATGAAAAACTGTTTTTT.

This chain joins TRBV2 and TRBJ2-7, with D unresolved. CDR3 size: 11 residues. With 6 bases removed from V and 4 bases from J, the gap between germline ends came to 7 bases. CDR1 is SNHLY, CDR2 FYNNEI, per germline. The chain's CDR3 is CASRIPYEQYF. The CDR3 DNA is TGTGCCAGCAGGATACCGTACGAGCAGTACTTC.

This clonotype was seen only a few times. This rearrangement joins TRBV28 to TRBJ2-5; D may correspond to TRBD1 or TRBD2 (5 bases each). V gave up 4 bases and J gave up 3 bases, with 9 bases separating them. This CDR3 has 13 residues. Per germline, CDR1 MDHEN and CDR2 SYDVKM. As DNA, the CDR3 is TGTGCCAGCAGTTACCAGGGAGAAGAGACCCAGTACTTC. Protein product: CASSYQGEETQYF.

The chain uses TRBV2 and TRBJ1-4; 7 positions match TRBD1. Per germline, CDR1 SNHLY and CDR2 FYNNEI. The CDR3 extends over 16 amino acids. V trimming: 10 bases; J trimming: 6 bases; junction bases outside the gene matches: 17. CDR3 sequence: CANNTPRQGADEKLFF. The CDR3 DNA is TGTGCCAACAACACCCCCCGACAGGGCGCTGATGAAAAACTGTTTTTT.